This TCR beta chain was sequenced for a study of T cell repertoires in cytomegalovirus infection. Study-wide context: Evidence of both CMV infection and a matching HLA type came from public TCR beta signatures.

V dropped 2 bases and J dropped 9 bases, with 11 bases sitting between them. The CDR3 has 12 amino acids. The germline gives CDR1 SGHAT, CDR2 FQDESV (reference sequence). MiXCR, run by TCRdb on the reads, gives a single entry per CDR3 protein. Among more than 650,000 distinct CDR3 sequences listed, approximately 34% were seen once. This chain links TRBV11-1 with TRBJ2-7, with D perhaps given as TRBD1 or TRBD2 (5 bases each). The TCR was taken from a human donor in good health (CMV status not recorded). Some clones in this sample may be carry-over from other donors' samples. Sample: PBMCs. DNA for the CDR3: TGTGCCAGCAGCTTAATCCCGGGACGGCAGTACTTC. Translating it yields CASSLIPGRQYF.